This TCR beta chain derives from a study of cytomegalovirus exposure and HLA in healthy donors. The study, taken as a whole, reports: According to reports, the classifier identified cytomegalovirus status with high specificity and sensitivity. Analyses of presence/absence relied on an assumption of roughly uniform sequencing depth across donors. In a later analysis, V- and J-gene trimming of beta chains associated with a DCLRE1C missense variant, replicated independently.

PCR primers comprised 60 Vbeta and 13 Jbeta primers. Clones were sequenced by immunoSEQ multiplex PCR, and TCRdb holds only the in-frame ones, with some missing. Seen here are approximately 110,000 clones, 76% observed once, and the top ten hold roughly 8.2%. A note on this clone: What it recognizes is unknown.

The CDR3 is made up of 13 amino acids. Trimming left V 3 bases short and J 8 bases short, with 10 bases between. CDR1 is MDHEN, CDR2 SYDVKM, per germline. The clonotype originates from a middle-aged man in good health and CMV-seropositive. Sequenced input: PBMCs. The chain has TRBV28 and TRBJ1-4; D is unresolved. CDR3 sequence reads: CASSLGGGEKLFF. Written as DNA, the CDR3 is TGTGCCAGCAGTTTGGGAGGTGGCGAAAAACTGTTTTTT.